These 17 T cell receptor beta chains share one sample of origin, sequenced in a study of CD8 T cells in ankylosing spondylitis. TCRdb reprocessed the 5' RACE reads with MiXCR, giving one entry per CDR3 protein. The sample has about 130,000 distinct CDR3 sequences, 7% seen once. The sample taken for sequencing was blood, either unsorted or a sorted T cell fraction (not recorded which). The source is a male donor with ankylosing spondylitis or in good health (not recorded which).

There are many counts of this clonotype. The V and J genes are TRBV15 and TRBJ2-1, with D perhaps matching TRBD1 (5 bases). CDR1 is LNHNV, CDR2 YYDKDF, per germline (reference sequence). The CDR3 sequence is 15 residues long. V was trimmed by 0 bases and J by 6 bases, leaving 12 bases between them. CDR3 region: CATSRERQGINEQFF. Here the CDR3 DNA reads TGTGCCACCAGCAGAGAGAGGCAGGGCATCAATGAGCAGTTCTTC.

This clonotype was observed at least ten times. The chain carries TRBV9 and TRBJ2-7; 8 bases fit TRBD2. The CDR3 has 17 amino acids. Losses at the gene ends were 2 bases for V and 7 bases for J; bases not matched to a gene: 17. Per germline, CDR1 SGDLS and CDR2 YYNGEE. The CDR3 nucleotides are TGTGCCAGCAGCGTGTCCGGGACTAGAACACGTCTTGAAGAGCAGTACTTC. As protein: CASSVSGTRTRLEEQYF.

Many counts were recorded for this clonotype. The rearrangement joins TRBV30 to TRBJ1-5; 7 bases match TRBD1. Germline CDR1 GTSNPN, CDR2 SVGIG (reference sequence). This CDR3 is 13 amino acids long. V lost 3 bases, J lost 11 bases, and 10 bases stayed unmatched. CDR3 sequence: CAWSPGQLSAQHF. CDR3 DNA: TGTGCCTGGAGCCCGGGACAGTTATCCGCCCAGCATTTT.

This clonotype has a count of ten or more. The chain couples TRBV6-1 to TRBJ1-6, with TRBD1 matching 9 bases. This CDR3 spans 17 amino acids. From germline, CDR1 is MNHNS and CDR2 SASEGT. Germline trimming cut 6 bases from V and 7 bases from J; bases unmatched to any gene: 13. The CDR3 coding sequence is TGTGCCAGCAGCCCTAAAAAGGACAGGGGAAGGAATTCACCCCTCCACTTT. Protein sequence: CASSPKKDRGRNSPLHF.

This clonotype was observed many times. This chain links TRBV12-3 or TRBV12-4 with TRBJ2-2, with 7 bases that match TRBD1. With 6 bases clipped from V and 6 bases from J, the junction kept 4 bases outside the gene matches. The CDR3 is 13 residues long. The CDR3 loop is CASRRTGSGELFF. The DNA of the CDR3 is TGTGCCAGCAGACGGACAGGTTCCGGGGAGCTGTTTTTT.

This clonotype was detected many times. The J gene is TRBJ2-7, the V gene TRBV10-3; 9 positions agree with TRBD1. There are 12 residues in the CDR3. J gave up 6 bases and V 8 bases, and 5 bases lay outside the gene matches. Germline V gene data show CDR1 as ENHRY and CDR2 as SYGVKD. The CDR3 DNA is TGTGCCATCGGGGCGGACAGGGGCGAGCAGTACTTC. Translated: CAIGADRGEQYF.

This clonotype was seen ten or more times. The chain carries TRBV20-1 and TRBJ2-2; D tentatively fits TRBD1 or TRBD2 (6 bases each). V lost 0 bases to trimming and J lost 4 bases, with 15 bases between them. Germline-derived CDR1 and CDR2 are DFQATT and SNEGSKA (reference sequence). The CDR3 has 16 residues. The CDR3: CSARDRGELVTGELFF. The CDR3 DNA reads TGCAGTGCTAGAGATAGGGGGGAGTTGGTCACCGGGGAGCTGTTTTTT.

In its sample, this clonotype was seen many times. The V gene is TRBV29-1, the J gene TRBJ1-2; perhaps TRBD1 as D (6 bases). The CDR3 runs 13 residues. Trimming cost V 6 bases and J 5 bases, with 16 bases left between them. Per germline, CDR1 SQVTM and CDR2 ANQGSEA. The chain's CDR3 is CSVMTGADYGYTF. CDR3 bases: TGCAGCGTAATGACGGGGGCGGATTATGGCTACACCTTC. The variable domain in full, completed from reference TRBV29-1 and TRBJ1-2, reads SAVISQKPSRDICQRGTSLTIQCQVDSQVTMMFWYRQQPGQSLTLIATANQGSEATYESGFVIDKFPISRPNLTFSTLTVSNMSPEDSSIYLCSVMTGADYGYTFGSGTRLTVV.

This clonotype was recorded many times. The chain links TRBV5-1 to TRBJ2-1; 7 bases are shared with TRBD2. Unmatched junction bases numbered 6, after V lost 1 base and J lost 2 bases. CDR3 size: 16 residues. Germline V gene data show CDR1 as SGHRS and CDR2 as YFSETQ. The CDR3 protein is CASSLSSGETYNEQFF. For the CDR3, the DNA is TGCGCCAGCAGCTTGTCAAGCGGGGAGACCTACAATGAGCAGTTCTTC. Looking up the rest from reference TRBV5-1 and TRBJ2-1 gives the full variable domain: KAGVTQTPRYLIKTRGQQVTLSCSPISGHRSVSWYQQTPGQGLQFLFEYFSETQRNKGNFPGRFSGRQFSNSRSEMNVSTLELGDSALYLCASSLSSGETYNEQFFGPGTRLTVL.

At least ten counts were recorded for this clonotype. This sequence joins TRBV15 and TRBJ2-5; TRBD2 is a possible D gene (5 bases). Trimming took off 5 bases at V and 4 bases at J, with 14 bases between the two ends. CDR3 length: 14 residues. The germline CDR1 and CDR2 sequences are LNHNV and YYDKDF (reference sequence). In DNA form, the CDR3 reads TGTGCCACCAGCGGAGGAAGCGCCTCAGAGACCCAGTACTTC. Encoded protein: CATSGGSASETQYF.

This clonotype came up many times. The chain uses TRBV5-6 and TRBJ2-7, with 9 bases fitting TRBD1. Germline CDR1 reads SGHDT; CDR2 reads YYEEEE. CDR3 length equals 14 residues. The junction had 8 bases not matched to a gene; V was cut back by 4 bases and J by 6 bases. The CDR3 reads CASSPDRGLGEQYF. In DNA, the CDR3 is TGTGCCAGCAGCCCGGACAGGGGTCTCGGCGAGCAGTACTTC.

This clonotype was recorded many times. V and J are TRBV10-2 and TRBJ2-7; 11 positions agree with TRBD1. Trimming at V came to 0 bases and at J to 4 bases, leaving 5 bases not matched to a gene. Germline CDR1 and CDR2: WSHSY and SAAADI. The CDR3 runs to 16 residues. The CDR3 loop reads CASSESFGTGGYEQYF. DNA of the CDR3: TGCGCCAGCAGTGAGTCATTTGGGACAGGGGGTTACGAGCAGTACTTC.

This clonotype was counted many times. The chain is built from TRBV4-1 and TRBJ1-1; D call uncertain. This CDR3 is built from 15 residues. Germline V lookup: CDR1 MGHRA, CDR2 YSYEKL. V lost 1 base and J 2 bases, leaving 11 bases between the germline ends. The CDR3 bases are TGCGCCAGCAGCCAAGTTGTCAGAATAAACACTGAAGCTTTCTTT. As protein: CASSQVVRINTEAFF.

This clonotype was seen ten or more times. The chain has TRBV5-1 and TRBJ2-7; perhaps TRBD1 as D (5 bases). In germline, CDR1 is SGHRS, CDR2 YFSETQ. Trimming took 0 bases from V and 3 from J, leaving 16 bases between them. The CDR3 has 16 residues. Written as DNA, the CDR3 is TGCGCCAGCAGCTTGGAGGGGAAAACTCTCTACTACGAGCAGTACTTC. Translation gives CASSLEGKTLYYEQYF.

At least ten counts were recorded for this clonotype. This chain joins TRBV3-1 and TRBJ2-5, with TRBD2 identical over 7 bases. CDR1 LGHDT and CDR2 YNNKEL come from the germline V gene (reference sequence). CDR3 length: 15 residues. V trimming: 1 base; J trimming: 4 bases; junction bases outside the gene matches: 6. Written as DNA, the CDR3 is TGTGCCAGCAGCCAAGGTCAGGGAGGGTTAGAGACCCAGTACTTC. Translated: CASSQGQGGLETQYF.

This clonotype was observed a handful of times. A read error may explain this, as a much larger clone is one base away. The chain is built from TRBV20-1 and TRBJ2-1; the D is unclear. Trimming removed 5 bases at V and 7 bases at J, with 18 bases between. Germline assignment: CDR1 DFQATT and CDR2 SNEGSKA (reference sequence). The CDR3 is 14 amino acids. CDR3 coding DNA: TGCAGTGCTGGGGTTACTTTTACCGTTAATGAGCAGTTCTTC. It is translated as CSAGVTFTVNEQFF.

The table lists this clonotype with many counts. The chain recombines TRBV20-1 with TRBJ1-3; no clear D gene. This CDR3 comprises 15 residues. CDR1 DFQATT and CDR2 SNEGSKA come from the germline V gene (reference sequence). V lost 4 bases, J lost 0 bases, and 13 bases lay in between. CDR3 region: CSAKDNSPSGNTIYF. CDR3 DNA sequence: TGCAGTGCTAAAGACAATTCTCCCTCTGGAAACACCATATATTTT.